This T cell receptor (beta chain) was profiled in a study of blood T cell repertoires in COVID-19. About the research overall: Whether acute or convalescent, the COVID-19 samples came from the United States, Italy and Spain. The cDNA or gDNA used as material had been derived from T cells, B-cell-depleted T cells, or PBMCs.

In the original processing: Amplifying reference gene primers gave estimates of nucleated cell counts. The table came from immunoSEQ multiplex PCR; TCRdb's copy has only in-frame clones and leaves some out. V and J calls and clone size come straight from that table; D and trimming were deduced from the DNA. The repertoire holds about 240,000 clones, with 84% as singletons. The germline V and J ends were trimmed by 6 bases and 4 bases, with 15 bases remaining between them. Germline CDR1 is KGHSH and CDR2 is LQKENI. The CDR3 covers 15 residues. This TCR was sampled from a man in his forties or fifties with acute or convalescent COVID-19. Sequenced input: peripheral blood. V gene TRBV18 combines with J gene TRBJ2-2; D is perhaps TRBD1 (6 bases). The CDR3: CASSSHRVGTGELFF. The CDR3 coding sequence is TGTGCCAGCTCGAGCCACAGGGTCGGCACCGGGGAGCTGTTTTTT.